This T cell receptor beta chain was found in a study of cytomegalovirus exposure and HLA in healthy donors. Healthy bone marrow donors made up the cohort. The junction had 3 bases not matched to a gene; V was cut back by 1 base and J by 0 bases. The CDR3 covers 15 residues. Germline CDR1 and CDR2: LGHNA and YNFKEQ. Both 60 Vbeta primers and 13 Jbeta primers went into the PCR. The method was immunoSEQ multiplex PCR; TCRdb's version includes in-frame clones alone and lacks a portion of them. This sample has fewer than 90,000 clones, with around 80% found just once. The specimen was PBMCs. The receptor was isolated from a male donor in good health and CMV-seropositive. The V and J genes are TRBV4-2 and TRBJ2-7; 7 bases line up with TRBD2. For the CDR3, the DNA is TGTGCCAGCAGCCAAGGGGGAGGGAGCTCCTACGAGCAGTACTTC. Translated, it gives CASSQGGGSSYEQYF.